A single sample gave rise to the 10 T cell receptor beta chains below, sequenced in a study of T cells in Graves' hyperthyroidism and ophthalmopathy. Authors of the study amplified TCR beta CDR3 regions from RNA transcripts. The TCR CDR3 was amplified in a first-round RT-PCR using the HTBI primer set. TCRdb redid the calling of the multiplex PCR reads with MiXCR, one entry per CDR3 protein. The data show hundreds of thousands of distinct CDR3 sequences, roughly 13% seen once. Sequencing input: blood. These receptors originate from a woman aged 18-29 years with Graves' hyperthyroidism.

The chain recombines TRBV30 with TRBJ2-3, with 8 bases lining up with TRBD2. The germline gives CDR1 GTSNPN, CDR2 SVGIG (reference sequence). The CDR3 extends over 15 amino acids. The CDR3 region is CGSGRGGTSTDTQYF. As DNA, the CDR3 is TGTGGCAGCGGGAGAGGGGGGACTAGCACAGATACGCAGTATTTT. Based on the CDR3 plus reference TRBV30 and TRBJ2-3, the full variable domain is SQTIHQWPATLVQPVGSPLSLECTVEGTSNPNLYWYRQAAGRGLQLLFYSVGIGQISSEVPQNLSASRPQDRQFILSSKKLLLSDSGFYLCGSGRGGTSTDTQYFGPGTRLTVL.

This clonotype was observed at least ten times. The chain has TRBV7-9 and TRBJ2-7; D is uncertain. CDR1 is SEHNR and CDR2 is FQNEAQ in the germline V gene (reference sequence). V dropped 1 base and J dropped 7 bases, with 8 bases sitting between them. The CDR3 consists of 12 residues. In DNA form, the CDR3 reads TGTGCCAGCAGCTTAGTGTCCGAGGAGCAGTACTTC. The encoded protein is CASSLVSEEQYF.

In its sample, this clonotype was seen a few times. The rearrangement uses TRBV29-1 and TRBJ1-2; 8 positions match TRBD1. This CDR3 is 14 amino acids long. CDR1 and CDR2 from the germline V gene are SQVTM and ANQGSEA. Trimming at V came to 5 bases and at J to 5 bases, leaving 10 bases not matched to a gene. The CDR3 region has the DNA TGCAGCGTTCGAGGAGACAGGGGAGGGTATGGCTACACCTTC. Translating it yields CSVRGDRGGYGYTF.

This clonotype showed up many times. CDR3 in DNA: TGTGCCAGCAGCTCCACCTCGGGTTTCAAGGGCTACACCTTC. Its protein product is CASSSTSGFKGYTF. The V call is TRBV5-5, the J call TRBJ1-2; D unresolved. The CDR3 is 14 amino acids. V lost 3 bases and J lost 8, with 17 bases in between. Germline CDR1 and CDR2: SGHKS and YYEKEE (reference sequence).

This clonotype was detected ten times or more. V and J are TRBV3-1 and TRBJ2-1; D perhaps matches TRBD1 (6 bases). Germline V gives CDR1 LGHDT, CDR2 YNNKEL (reference sequence). The CDR3 has 18 residues. Trimming stripped 0 bases from V and 4 bases from J, with 19 bases between. The CDR3 DNA sequence: TGTGCCAGCAGCCAAGACGAACCCAGGGGTCTAGATTACAATGAGCAGTTCTTC. This gives the protein CASSQDEPRGLDYNEQFF.

The V call is TRBV10-3, the J call TRBJ2-7; 7 positions agree with TRBD1. V gave up 9 bases and J gave up 6 bases; unmatched junction bases: 5. The CDR3 is made up of 11 amino acids. Looked up from germline, CDR1 is ENHRY and CDR2 is SYGVKD. The CDR3 here is CAIGDSGEQYF. The DNA for the CDR3 is TGTGCCATTGGGGACAGTGGCGAGCAGTACTTC.

This clonotype came up many times. This CDR3 reads CASSYLPWRRVRTSNYGYTF. The CDR3 DNA reads TGTGCCAGCAGTTACCTCCCCTGGCGGCGAGTCAGGACTAGTAACTATGGCTACACCTTC. The chain is built from TRBV6-5 and TRBJ1-2; D is unresolved. The CDR3 has 20 amino acids. Trimming pared 2 bases from V and 1 base from J, leaving 26 bases between. CDR1 and CDR2 from the germline V gene are MNHEY and SVGAGI.

There are many counts of this clonotype. The chain couples TRBV7-6 to TRBJ2-1, with 11 bases lining up with TRBD2. V was pared by 5 bases and J by 5 bases, with 5 bases of the junction left unmatched. Germline CDR1 is SGHVS and CDR2 is FNYEAQ. The CDR3 totals 15 residues. Here the CDR3 DNA reads TGTGCCAGCAGCGAACTAGCGGGGGCCAACAATGAGCAGTTCTTC. Its translation is CASSELAGANNEQFF.

The chain recombines TRBV3-1 with TRBJ2-3, with TRBD2 identical over 8 bases. Germline V gene lookup returns CDR1 LGHDT and CDR2 YNNKEL (reference sequence). There are 14 residues in the CDR3. The trim removed 0 bases at V and 6 bases at J, leaving 2 bases unmatched. The CDR3 loop reads CASSQELAVDTQYF. The CDR3 bases are TGTGCCAGCAGCCAAGAACTAGCGGTGGATACGCAGTATTTT.

This clonotype has ten or more counts. The chain has TRBV2 and TRBJ1-1; no clear D gene. Trimming removed 4 bases at V and 6 bases at J, with 15 bases between. Per the germline V gene, CDR1 is SNHLY and CDR2 is FYNNEI. CDR3 length: 14 residues. CDR3: CASSVPGPTAEAFF. DNA of the CDR3: TGTGCCAGCAGTGTTCCGGGCCCGACCGCTGAAGCTTTCTTT. Variable domain in full (rest from reference TRBV2 and TRBJ1-1): EPEVTQTPSHQVTQMGQEVILRCVPISNHLYFYWYRQILGQKVEFLVSFYNNEISEKSEIFDDQFSVERPDGSNFTLKIRSTKLEDSAMYFCASSVPGPTAEAFFGQGTRLTVV.